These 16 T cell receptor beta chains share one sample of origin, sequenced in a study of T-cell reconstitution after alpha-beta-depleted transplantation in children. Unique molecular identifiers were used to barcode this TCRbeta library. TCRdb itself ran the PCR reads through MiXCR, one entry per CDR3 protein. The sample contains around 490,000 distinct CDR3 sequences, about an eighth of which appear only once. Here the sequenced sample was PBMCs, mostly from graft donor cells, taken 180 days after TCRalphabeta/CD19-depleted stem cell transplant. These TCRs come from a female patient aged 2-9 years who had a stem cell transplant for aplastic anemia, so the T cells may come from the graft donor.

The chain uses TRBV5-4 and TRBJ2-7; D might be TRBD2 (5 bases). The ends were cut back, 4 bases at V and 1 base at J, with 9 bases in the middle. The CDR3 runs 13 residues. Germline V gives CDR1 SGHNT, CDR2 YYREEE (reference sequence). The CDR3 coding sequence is TGTGCCAGCAGCCAAGCGGAGTCCTACGAGCAGTACTTC. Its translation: CASSQAESYEQYF.

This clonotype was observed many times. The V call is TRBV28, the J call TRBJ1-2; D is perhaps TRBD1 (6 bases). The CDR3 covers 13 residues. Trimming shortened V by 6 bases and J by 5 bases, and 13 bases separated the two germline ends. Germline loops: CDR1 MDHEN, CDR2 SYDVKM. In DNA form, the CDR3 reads TGTGCCAGCAGCCCGGACAGTCGATATGGCTACACCTTC. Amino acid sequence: CASSPDSRYGYTF.

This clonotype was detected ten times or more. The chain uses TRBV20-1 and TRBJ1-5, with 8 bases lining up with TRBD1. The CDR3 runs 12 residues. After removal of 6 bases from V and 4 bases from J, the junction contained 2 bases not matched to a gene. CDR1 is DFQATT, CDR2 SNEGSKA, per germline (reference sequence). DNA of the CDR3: TGCAGTGCCCGGACAGGGAATCAGCCCCAGCATTTT. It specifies CSARTGNQPQHF.

CDR3 loop: CSGETGERYTEAFF. The CDR3 DNA reads TGCAGCGGAGAGACAGGGGAACGGTACACTGAAGCTTTCTTT. J is TRBJ1-1 and V is TRBV29-1, with TRBD1 matching 8 bases. Germline values: CDR1 SQVTM, CDR2 ANQGSEA. The CDR3 sequence is 14 residues long. The ends lost 7 bases at V and 3 bases at J; junction bases unmatched: 10.

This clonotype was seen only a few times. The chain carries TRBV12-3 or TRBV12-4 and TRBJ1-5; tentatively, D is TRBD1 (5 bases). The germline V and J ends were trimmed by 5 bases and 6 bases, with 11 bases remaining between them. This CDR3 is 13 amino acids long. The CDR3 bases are TGTGCCAGCAGTGGGGCAGGCAGTCAGCCCCAGCATTTT. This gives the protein CASSGAGSQPQHF.

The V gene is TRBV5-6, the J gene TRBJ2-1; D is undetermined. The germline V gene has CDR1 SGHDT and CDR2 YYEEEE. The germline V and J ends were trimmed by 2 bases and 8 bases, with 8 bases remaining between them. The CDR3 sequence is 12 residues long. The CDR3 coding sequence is TGTGCCAGCAGCTTAAATATCGATGAGCAGTTCTTC. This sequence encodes CASSLNIDEQFF.

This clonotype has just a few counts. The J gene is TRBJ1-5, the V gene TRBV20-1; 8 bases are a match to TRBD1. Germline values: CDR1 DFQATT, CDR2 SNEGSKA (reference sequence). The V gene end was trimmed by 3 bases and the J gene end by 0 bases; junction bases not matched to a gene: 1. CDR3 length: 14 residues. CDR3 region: CSARDRDSNQPQHF. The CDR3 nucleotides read TGCAGTGCTAGGGACAGGGATAGCAATCAGCCCCAGCATTTT.

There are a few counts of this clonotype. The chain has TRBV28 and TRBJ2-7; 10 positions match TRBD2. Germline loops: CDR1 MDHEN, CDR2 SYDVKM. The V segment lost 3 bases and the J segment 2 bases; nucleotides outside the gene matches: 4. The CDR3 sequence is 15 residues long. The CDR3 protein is CASSLIAGGPYEQYF. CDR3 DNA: TGTGCCAGCAGTTTGATAGCGGGAGGACCCTACGAGCAGTACTTC.

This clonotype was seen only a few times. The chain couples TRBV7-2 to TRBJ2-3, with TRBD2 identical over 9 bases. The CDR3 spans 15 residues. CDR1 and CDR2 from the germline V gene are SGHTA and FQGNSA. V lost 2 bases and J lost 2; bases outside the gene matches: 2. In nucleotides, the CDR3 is TGTGCCAGCAGCTTAAGCGGGGGGTTCACAGATACGCAGTATTTT. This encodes CASSLSGGFTDTQYF.

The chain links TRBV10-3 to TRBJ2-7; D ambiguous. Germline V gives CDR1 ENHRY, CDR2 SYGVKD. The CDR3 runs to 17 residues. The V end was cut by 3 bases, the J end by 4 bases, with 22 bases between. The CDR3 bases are TGTGCCATCAGTGAAAACGGTCTTGCCCCTGTTGTATACGAGCAGTACGTC. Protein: CAISENGLAPVVYEQYV.

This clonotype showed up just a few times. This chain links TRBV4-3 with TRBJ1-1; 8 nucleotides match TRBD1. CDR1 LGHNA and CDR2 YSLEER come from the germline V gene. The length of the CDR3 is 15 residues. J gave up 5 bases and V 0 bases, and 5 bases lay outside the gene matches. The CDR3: CASSQDPQGGTEAFF. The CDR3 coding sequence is TGCGCCAGCAGCCAAGATCCACAGGGGGGAACTGAAGCTTTCTTT.

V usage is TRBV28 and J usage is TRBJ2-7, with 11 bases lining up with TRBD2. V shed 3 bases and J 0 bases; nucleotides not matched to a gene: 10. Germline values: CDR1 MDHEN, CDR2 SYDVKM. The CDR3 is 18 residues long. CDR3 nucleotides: TGTGCCAGCAGTTTTGCACTAGCGGGAGCCCTGGGCTCCTACGAGCAGTACTTC. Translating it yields CASSFALAGALGSYEQYF.

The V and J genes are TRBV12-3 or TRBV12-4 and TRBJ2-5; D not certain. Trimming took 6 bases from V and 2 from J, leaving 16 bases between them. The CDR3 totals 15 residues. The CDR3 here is CASSPELGLQETQYF. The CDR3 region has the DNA TGTGCCAGCAGCCCCGAGCTAGGGCTACAAGAGACCCAGTACTTC.

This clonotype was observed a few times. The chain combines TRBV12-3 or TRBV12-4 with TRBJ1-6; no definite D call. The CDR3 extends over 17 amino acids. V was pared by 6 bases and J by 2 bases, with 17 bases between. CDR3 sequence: CASSQNLVGAYNSPLHF. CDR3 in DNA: TGTGCCAGCAGCCAGAACCTGGTCGGGGCCTATAATTCACCCCTCCACTTT.

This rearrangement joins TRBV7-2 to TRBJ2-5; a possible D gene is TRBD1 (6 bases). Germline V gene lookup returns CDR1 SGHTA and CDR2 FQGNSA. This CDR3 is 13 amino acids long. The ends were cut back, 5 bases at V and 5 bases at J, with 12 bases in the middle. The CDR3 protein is CASSQNRVETQYF. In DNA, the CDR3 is TGTGCCAGCAGCCAGAACAGGGTTGAGACCCAGTACTTC.

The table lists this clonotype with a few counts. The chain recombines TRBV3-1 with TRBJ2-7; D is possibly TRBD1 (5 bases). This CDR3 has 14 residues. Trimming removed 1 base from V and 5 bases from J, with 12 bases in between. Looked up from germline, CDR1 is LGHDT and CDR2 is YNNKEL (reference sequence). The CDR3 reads CASSQGQGRNEQYV. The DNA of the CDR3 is TGTGCCAGCAGCCAAGGGCAGGGTCGCAACGAGCAGTACGTC.